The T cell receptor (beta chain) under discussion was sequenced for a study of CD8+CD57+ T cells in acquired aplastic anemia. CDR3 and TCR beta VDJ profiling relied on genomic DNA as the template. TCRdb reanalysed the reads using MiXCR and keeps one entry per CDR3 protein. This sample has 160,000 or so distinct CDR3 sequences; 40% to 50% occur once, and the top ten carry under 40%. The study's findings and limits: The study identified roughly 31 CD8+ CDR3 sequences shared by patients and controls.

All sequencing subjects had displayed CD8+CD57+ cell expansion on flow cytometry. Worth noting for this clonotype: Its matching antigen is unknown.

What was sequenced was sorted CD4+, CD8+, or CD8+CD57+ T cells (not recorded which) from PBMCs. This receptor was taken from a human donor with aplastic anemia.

The CDR3 loop reads CASSLYGDEQYF. CDR3 sequence (DNA): TGTGCCAGCAGCTTGTACGGGGACGAGCAGTACTTC. The chain carries TRBV7-2 and TRBJ2-7; possibly TRBD2 for D (5 bases). Trimming shortened V by 3 bases and J by 5 bases, and 8 bases separated the two germline ends. The CDR3 runs to 12 residues. The V gene's germline CDR1 is SGHTA and CDR2 FQGNSA.